The rows below give T cell receptor beta chains drawn from one sample of a study of OX40 agonist ivuxolimab in advanced cancers. Clones were read by immunoSEQ multiplex PCR, and TCRdb kept only the in-frame ones, dropping some. The data contain roughly 41,000 clones, roughly 85% of them seen just once; the ten biggest clones take up roughly 54%. The starting material was CD4+ or CD8+ T cells sorted from blood, obtained in a trial of the OX40 agonist ivuxolimab. These receptors were collected from an adult with an advanced solid tumor such as melanoma, head and neck, liver or kidney cancer. The CDR3 runs from the conserved cysteine through the conserved F or W. D genes are given only for firm matches. Size is omitted from some rows. Given values are once, few, many or a class for expanded clones.

j_call: TRBJ2-1; v_call: TRBV5-6; d_call: -; clone_size: -; cdr3_aa: CASSLEVGGNEQFF; cdr3_nt: TGTGCCAGCAGCTTGGAGGTAGGGGGCAATGAGCAGTTCTTC
j_call: TRBJ2-7; v_call: TRBV5-7; d_call: TRBD2; clone_size: -; cdr3_aa: CASSRSGRGEQYF; cdr3_nt: TGTGCCAGCAGCCGAAGCGGGAGGGGCGAGCAGTACTTC
j_call: TRBJ2-7; v_call: TRBV10-2; d_call: TRBD2; clone_size: -; cdr3_aa: CASTPAGVYEQYF; cdr3_nt: TGCGCCAGCACCCCGGCGGGGGTCTACGAGCAGTACTTC
j_call: TRBJ1-4; v_call: TRBV9; d_call: -; clone_size: -; cdr3_aa: CASSPGGEGLEKLFF; cdr3_nt: TGTGCCAGCAGCCCCGGAGGAGAGGGGCTTGAAAAACTGTTTTTT
j_call: TRBJ1-3; v_call: TRBV2; d_call: -; clone_size: -; cdr3_aa: CASSLSLKSGAGNTIYF; cdr3_nt: TGTGCCAGCAGTCTGTCGCTCAAATCGGGGGCCGGAAACACCATATATTTT
j_call: TRBJ1-6; v_call: TRBV4-3; d_call: -; clone_size: once; cdr3_aa: CASSHEVGRQDNSPLHF; cdr3_nt: TGCGCCAGCAGCCACGAAGTAGGGCGGCAAGATAATTCACCCCTCCACTTT
j_call: TRBJ1-1; v_call: TRBV5-6; d_call: -; clone_size: -; cdr3_aa: CASSLARQVQMNTEAFF; cdr3_nt: TGTGCCAGCAGCCTGGCCCGACAGGTTCAAATGAACACTGAAGCTTTCTTT
j_call: TRBJ2-5; v_call: TRBV21-1; d_call: -; clone_size: -; cdr3_aa: CASSSPPREGWQETQYF; cdr3_nt: TGTGCCAGCAGCTCTCCTCCACGGGAGGGGTGGCAAGAGACCCAGTACTTC
j_call: TRBJ1-2; v_call: TRBV28; d_call: -; clone_size: -; cdr3_aa: CASSLEGSIYGYTF; cdr3_nt: TGTGCCAGCAGTTTAGAGGGAAGTATCTATGGCTACACCTTC
j_call: TRBJ1-2; v_call: TRBV4-1; d_call: -; clone_size: -; cdr3_aa: CASSLSFTQGHGYTF; cdr3_nt: TGCGCCAGCAGCCTGAGCTTCACACAGGGCCATGGCTACACCTTC
j_call: TRBJ2-7; v_call: TRBV11-3; d_call: -; clone_size: -; cdr3_aa: CASSFLSYEQYF; cdr3_nt: TGTGCCAGCAGCTTTTTATCCTACGAGCAGTACTTC
j_call: TRBJ1-2; v_call: TRBV2; d_call: TRBD1; clone_size: -; cdr3_aa: CASRSTGIYGYTF; cdr3_nt: TGTGCCAGCAGATCGACAGGGATCTATGGCTACACCTTC
j_call: TRBJ2-3; v_call: TRBV5-1; d_call: TRBD1; clone_size: few; cdr3_aa: CASSLPTGGTDTQYF; cdr3_nt: TGCGCCAGCAGTTTGCCGACAGGGGGCACAGATACGCAGTATTTT
j_call: TRBJ1-1; v_call: TRBV11-2; d_call: -; clone_size: -; cdr3_aa: CASSLPWGEAFF; cdr3_nt: TGTGCCAGCAGCTTACCCTGGGGGGAAGCTTTCTTT
j_call: TRBJ2-7; v_call: TRBV6-5; d_call: -; clone_size: once; cdr3_aa: CASSTRRGGEQYF; cdr3_nt: TGTGCCAGCAGCACTCGCAGGGGCGGCGAGCAGTACTTC
j_call: TRBJ2-1; v_call: TRBV2; d_call: TRBD2; clone_size: -; cdr3_aa: CASILGAGTRDEQFF; cdr3_nt: TGTGCCAGCATTCTGGGGGCCGGGACTAGAGATGAGCAGTTCTTC
j_call: TRBJ1-4; v_call: TRBV19; d_call: -; clone_size: -; cdr3_aa: CASSIGVHGTSNEKLFF; cdr3_nt: TGTGCCAGTAGTATAGGCGTTCACGGGACCTCTAATGAAAAACTGTTTTTT
j_call: TRBJ2-5; v_call: TRBV30; d_call: -; clone_size: -; cdr3_aa: CAWSVDGGLETQYF; cdr3_nt: TGTGCCTGGAGTGTAGATGGTGGTCTAGAGACCCAGTACTTC
j_call: TRBJ2-1; v_call: TRBV6-5; d_call: TRBD2; clone_size: -; cdr3_aa: CASSYSMGGRDNEQFF; cdr3_nt: TGTGCCAGCAGTTACTCGATGGGGGGGAGGGACAATGAGCAGTTCTTC
j_call: TRBJ2-5; v_call: TRBV5-1; d_call: TRBD2; clone_size: -; cdr3_aa: CASSPSGTKGETQYF; cdr3_nt: TGCGCCAGCAGCCCGTCAGGGACTAAGGGGGAGACCCAGTACTTC
j_call: TRBJ2-5; v_call: TRBV5-1; d_call: -; clone_size: -; cdr3_aa: CASSSLGPQETQYF; cdr3_nt: TGCGCCAGCAGCTCCCTGGGTCCTCAAGAGACCCAGTACTTC
j_call: TRBJ2-5; v_call: TRBV2; d_call: -; clone_size: -; cdr3_aa: CASRTGGSSETQYF; cdr3_nt: TGTGCCAGCAGAACAGGTGGTAGTTCGGAGACCCAGTACTTC
j_call: TRBJ2-3; v_call: TRBV6-1; d_call: TRBD2; clone_size: -; cdr3_aa: CASSELTGGTDTQYF; cdr3_nt: TGTGCCAGCAGTGAACTGACGGGAGGGACAGATACGCAGTATTTT
j_call: TRBJ2-1; v_call: TRBV7-8; d_call: -; clone_size: -; cdr3_aa: CAIQGTMVDEQFF; cdr3_nt: TGTGCCATCCAGGGGACGATGGTCGATGAGCAGTTCTTC
j_call: TRBJ2-4; v_call: TRBV4-3; d_call: -; clone_size: few; cdr3_aa: CASSQGASLAKNIQYF; cdr3_nt: TGCGCCAGCAGCCAAGGTGCAAGCCTAGCCAAAAACATTCAGTACTTC
j_call: TRBJ1-1; v_call: TRBV19; d_call: TRBD1; clone_size: -; cdr3_aa: CASRGLTGKDTEAFF; cdr3_nt: TGTGCCAGTAGAGGTCTGACAGGGAAGGACACTGAAGCTTTCTTT
j_call: TRBJ2-4; v_call: TRBV23-1; d_call: TRBD1; clone_size: once; cdr3_aa: CASSPGTELAKNIQYF; cdr3_nt: TGCGCCAGCAGTCCCGGGACAGAACTAGCCAAAAACATTCAGTACTTC
j_call: TRBJ1-1; v_call: TRBV18; d_call: -; clone_size: -; cdr3_aa: CASSPSQGTEAFF; cdr3_nt: TGTGCCAGCTCACCCTCACAAGGCACTGAAGCTTTCTTT
j_call: TRBJ2-7; v_call: TRBV5-3; d_call: -; clone_size: -; cdr3_aa: CARSPRRETQQYF; cdr3_nt: TGTGCCAGAAGCCCCCGGAGGGAAACGCAGCAGTACTTC
j_call: TRBJ2-1; v_call: TRBV11-3; d_call: TRBD2; clone_size: -; cdr3_aa: CASSLAGGTYNEQFF; cdr3_nt: TGTGCCAGCAGCCTAGCGGGAGGGACCTACAATGAGCAGTTCTTC
j_call: TRBJ2-7; v_call: TRBV9; d_call: -; clone_size: -; cdr3_aa: CASSVGGTSTYEQYF; cdr3_nt: TGTGCCAGCAGCGTAGGCGGGACATCGACCTACGAGCAGTACTTC